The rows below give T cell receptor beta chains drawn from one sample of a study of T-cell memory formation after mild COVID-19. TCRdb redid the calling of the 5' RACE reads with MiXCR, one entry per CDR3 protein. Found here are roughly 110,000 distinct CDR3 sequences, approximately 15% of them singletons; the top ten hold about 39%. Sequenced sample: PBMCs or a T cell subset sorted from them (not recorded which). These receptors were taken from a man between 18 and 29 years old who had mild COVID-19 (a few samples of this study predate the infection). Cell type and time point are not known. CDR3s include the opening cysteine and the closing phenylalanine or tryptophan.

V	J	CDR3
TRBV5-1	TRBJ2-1	CASSPERGGSNEQFF
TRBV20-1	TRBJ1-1	CSAAQVDTEAFF
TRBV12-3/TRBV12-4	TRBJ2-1	CASSWDPYNEQFF
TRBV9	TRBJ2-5	CASSVETGVGETQYF
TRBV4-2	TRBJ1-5	CASSQETGDGNQPQHF
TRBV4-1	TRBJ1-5	CASSGQTGEGQPQHF
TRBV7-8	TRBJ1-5	CASSLGVNQPQHF
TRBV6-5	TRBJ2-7	CASSPRGNEQYF
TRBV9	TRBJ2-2	CASSVWETPFPAGELFF
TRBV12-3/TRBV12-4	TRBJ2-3	CASSSGTSGGPPTQYF
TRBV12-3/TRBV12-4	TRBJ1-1	CASSWRGTEAFF
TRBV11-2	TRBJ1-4	CASSLAEGPNEKLFF
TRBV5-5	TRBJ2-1	CASSDHRGSAYNEQFF
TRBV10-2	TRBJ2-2	CASSVRGAAELFF
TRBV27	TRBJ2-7	CASSWRGTYEQYF
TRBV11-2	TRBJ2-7	CASGMTSRSYEQYF
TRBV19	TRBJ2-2	CASSSDRVGGTGELFF
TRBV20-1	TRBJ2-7	CSAPGPNYEQYF
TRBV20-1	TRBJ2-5	CSAKVGQGQETQYF
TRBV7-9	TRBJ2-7	CASSSGTGSYEQYF
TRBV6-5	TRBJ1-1	CASSYTVPGQVWSTEAFF